The clone carrying this T cell receptor (beta chain) was observed a few times. The antigen is not known. As the sequencing template, cDNA was produced by extracting RNA and reverse transcribing it. Clones were read by immunoSEQ multiplex PCR, and TCRdb kept only the in-frame ones, dropping some. Seen here are about 200,000 clones, roughly three fifths observed once, and the top ten hold around 5.1%. This sample was included in a study of CD8+ T cells in alopecia areata. Notes on the study in general: An increase in clonality over normal scalp was evident in lesional scalp, especially alopecia totalis/universalis. Scalp samples also contribute reads from the resident alphabeta T cells found in normal skin.

Starting from PBMCs, sorting isolated CD4+ and CD8+ T cells. J gave up 0 bases and V 6 bases, and 2 bases lay outside the gene matches. Germline V lookup: CDR1 SGDLS, CDR2 YYNGEE. The CDR3 is made up of 16 amino acids. Source material: CD8+ T cells sorted from blood. This chain uses TRBV9 with TRBJ2-6, with 11 bases aligning to TRBD2. The TCR comes from a human donor in good health. CDR3 DNA sequence: TGTGCCAGCACCCTAGCGGGGGGCTCTGGGGCCAACGTCCTGACTTTC. Translation: CASTLAGGSGANVLTF.